This is a list of T cell receptor beta chains from one sample in a study of T cell responses to AZD1222 COVID-19 vaccine. Repertoires were generated with immunoSEQ multiplex PCR, while TCRdb's copy carries only in-frame clones and drops some. The repertoire holds 120,000 to 150,000 clones, with about 89% as singletons. Sequenced material: peripheral blood, taken 28 days after the second dose of the MenACWY control vaccine. The origin of the receptors is an adult who received the MenACWY meningococcal vaccine as a control. CDR3s leave out the opening cysteine and the closing phenylalanine or tryptophan. A D gene is named only where the DNA matches it firmly. For some rows the clone size is stated as once, few or many, or as a class when expanded; others skip it.

- TRBJ2-7 - TRBV7-2 ASGDISYEQY
- TRBJ1-4 - TRBV7-2 ASSLALGEKLF
- TRBJ2-5 - TRBV19 ASSYSGAQETQY
- TRBJ1-4 - TRBV3-1/TRBV3-2 ASSQDKVGAFGEKLF
- TRBJ1-2 - TRBV28 ASSLFGNGYT
- TRBJ2-3 - TRBV7-9 ASSGRTETLTQY
- TRBJ2-1 - TRBV4-2 ASSQVGGRDEQF
- TRBJ2-2 - TRBV12-3/TRBV12-4 ASSLIGELF
- TRBJ2-7 - TRBV6-2/TRBV6-3 ASSYATGLGQRTYEQY
- TRBJ2-1 - TRBV27 ASSLSSLGKGREQF
- TRBJ2-2 - TRBV6-5 ASRFDRNTGELF
TRBD1 TRBJ1-1 - TRBV2 ASSGDRAFAF
- TRBJ1-6 - TRBV5-4 ASSIRAPRSSYNSPLH
- TRBJ1-1 - TRBV4-3 ASSQAQAGDTEAF
TRBD2 TRBJ2-1 - TRBV7-9 ASSLVGTINEQF
- TRBJ1-2 - TRBV7-3 ASSLQENYGYT
TRBD2 TRBJ2-1 - TRBV19 ASSTTHSGGPYNEQF
- TRBJ1-6 - TRBV11-1 ASSFSPNDSPLH
TRBD1 TRBJ2-3 once TRBV28 ASTSFGTGVDTQY
- TRBJ2-7 - TRBV12-5 ASGETYEQY
- TRBJ1-5 - TRBV7-9 ASSYDSNQPQH
- TRBJ1-2 once TRBV6-5 ASSYDGELANGYT
- TRBJ1-5 - TRBV4-3 ASSLQAGQPQH